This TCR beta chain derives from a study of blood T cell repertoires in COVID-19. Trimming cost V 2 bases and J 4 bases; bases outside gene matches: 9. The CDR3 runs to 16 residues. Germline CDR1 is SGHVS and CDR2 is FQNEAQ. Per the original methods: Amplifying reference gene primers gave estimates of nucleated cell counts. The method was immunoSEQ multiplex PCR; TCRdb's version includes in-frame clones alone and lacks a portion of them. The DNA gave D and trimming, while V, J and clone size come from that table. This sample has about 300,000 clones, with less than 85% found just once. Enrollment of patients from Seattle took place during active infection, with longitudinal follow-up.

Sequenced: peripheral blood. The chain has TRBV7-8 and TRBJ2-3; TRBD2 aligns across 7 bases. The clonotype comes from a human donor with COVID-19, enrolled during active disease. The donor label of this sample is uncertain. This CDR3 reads CASSLYGGSFADTQYF. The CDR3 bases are TGTGCCAGCAGCTTATATGGCGGGAGCTTCGCAGATACGCAGTATTTT.